This T cell receptor beta chain was documented in a study of PD-1 blockade in classical Hodgkin lymphoma. Noted time point: newly diagnosed, previously untreated cHL patient sample. Investigators turned to newly diagnosed, untreated classical Hodgkin lymphoma PBMCs for comparison. V lost 1 base and J 1 base, leaving 7 bases between the germline ends. There are 14 residues in the CDR3. The germline gives CDR1 LNHDA, CDR2 SQIVND (reference sequence). Study-wide findings and caveats: Reports described newly diagnosed patients as having lower baseline TCR diversity than healthy donors. Repertoire differences lack defined causes, possibly disease activity or prior therapy.

Notes on this clone: Its cognate antigen is unknown.

Assay: immunoSEQ multiplex PCR; the TCRdb copy retains only in-frame clones and omits some. The sample has about 15,000 clones, 75% to 95% seen once. The receptor comes from a human donor with classical Hodgkin lymphoma. The sequenced material came from peripheral blood mononuclear cells (PBMCs). J is TRBJ1-1 and V is TRBV19, with D tentatively TRBD1 (5 bases). The CDR3 loop reads CASSIGGENTEAFF. CDR3 DNA sequence: TGTGCCAGTAGTATAGGAGGGGAGAACACTGAAGCTTTCTTT.